The 10 T cell receptor beta chains listed next were all sequenced from one sample in a study of control samples from healthy donors and cancer patients (dated by TCRdb to the early 2020s). The library was produced with the immunoSEQ multiplex PCR assay. TCRdb's version of the immuneACCESS table is confined to in-frame rearrangements and falls short of the full clone set. An unresolved V gene accounts for under half of the shortfall where checked; the remainder is of unknown origin. This sample gives 70,000 or so clones in total; approximately 80% of them show up just once. The ten largest account for about 26% of the sample. The sequencing sample was made of blood. The receptors originated from a middle-aged man in good health.

The chain has TRBV4-2 and TRBJ1-3; perhaps TRBD1 as D (5 bases). The CDR3 spans 16 residues. CDR1 and CDR2 (germline): LGHNA, YNFKEQ. The V end was cut by 0 bases, the J end by 0 bases, with 9 bases between. CDR3 DNA sequence: TGTGCCAGCAGCCAAGATGAGGGGTTCTCTGGAAACACCATATATTTT. Protein product: CASSQDEGFSGNTIYF.

This clone was seen only once. The genes are TRBV6-2 or TRBV6-3 and TRBJ1-5; a possible D gene is TRBD1 (6 bases). With 2 bases removed from V and 6 bases from J, the gap between germline ends came to 14 bases. This CDR3 spans 15 amino acids. Per germline, CDR1 MNHEY and CDR2 SVGEGT. CDR3 DNA: TGTGCCAGCAGTTACGAGGGGATAGGGGGTCAGCCCCAGCATTTT. Its protein is CASSYEGIGGQPQHF.

In this sample, this clone turned up a few times. The chain joins TRBV6-5 to TRBJ2-5, with D tentatively TRBD1 (5 bases). Trimming removed 6 bases at V and 3 bases at J, with 14 bases between. Germline V gene data show CDR1 as MNHEY and CDR2 as SVGAGI. The CDR3 loop spans 14 amino acids. The CDR3 region is CASSPSSDKETQYF. The CDR3 region has the DNA TGTGCCAGCAGCCCCTCTTCGGACAAAGAGACCCAGTACTTC.

The chain has TRBV12-3 or TRBV12-4 and TRBJ1-4; possible D gene TRBD1, 5 bases. Trimming cost V 2 bases and J 8 bases, with 9 bases left between them. The CDR3 has 13 amino acids. The CDR3 loop reads CASSLSGFEKLFF. The CDR3 region has the DNA TGTGCCAGCAGTTTATCAGGGTTCGAAAAACTGTTTTTT.

V usage is TRBV6-2 or TRBV6-3 and J usage is TRBJ1-1; D unclear. The CDR3 loop spans 18 amino acids. V lost 0 bases to trimming and J lost 3 bases, with 20 bases between them. Germline CDR1 is MNHEY and CDR2 is SVGEGT. In DNA, the CDR3 is TGTGCCAGCAGTTACTCGATACTACTGACCACCGTTTACACTGAAGCTTTCTTT. Translation gives CASSYSILLTTVYTEAFF.

The sample holds a few counts of this clone. This chain connects TRBV19 to TRBJ1-1, with D unclear. Trimming shortened V by 6 bases and J by 7 bases, and 18 bases separated the two germline ends. The germline V gene encodes CDR1 LNHDA and CDR2 SQIVND (reference sequence). The CDR3 contains 14 residues. The chain's CDR3 is CASSGRTVGGEAFF. The DNA for the CDR3 is TGTGCCAGTAGCGGACGGACCGTCGGAGGTGAAGCTTTCTTT.

The V gene is TRBV7-9, the J gene TRBJ1-4, with 7 nucleotides matching TRBD1. Per germline, CDR1 SEHNR and CDR2 FQNEAQ (reference sequence). The CDR3 consists of 16 residues. V lost 2 bases to trimming and J lost 7 bases; unmatched junction nucleotides: 10. This CDR3 reads CASSLIARGGGEKLFF. Written as DNA, the CDR3 is TGTGCCAGCAGCTTAATAGCAAGAGGGGGCGGTGAAAAACTGTTTTTT. The full variable domain, rest sourced from reference TRBV7-9 and TRBJ1-4, is DTGVSQNPRHKITKRGQNVTFRCDPISEHNRLYWYRQTLGQGPEFLTYFQNEAQLEKSRLLSDRFSAERPKGSFSTLEIQRTEQGDSAMYLCASSLIARGGGEKLFFGSGTQLSVL.

The chain combines TRBV4-1 with TRBJ2-7; 8 bases map to TRBD1. V was clipped by 6 bases and J by 0 bases; unmatched bases: 19. This CDR3 is built from 19 residues. Per germline, CDR1 MGHRA and CDR2 YSYEKL. The CDR3 sequence: CASSGGPGQGGISSYEQYF. CDR3 nucleotide sequence: TGCGCCAGCAGTGGGGGTCCCGGACAGGGTGGAATTAGCTCCTACGAGCAGTACTTC.

The V call is TRBV7-2, the J call TRBJ2-1; D might be TRBD1 (6 bases). Trimming shortened V by 5 bases and J by 7 bases, and 27 bases separated the two germline ends. This CDR3 has 18 amino acids. The germline gives CDR1 SGHTA, CDR2 FQGNSA. The CDR3 reads CASSPRGSRSLGGNEQFF. The CDR3 nucleotides read TGTGCCAGCAGCCCTAGGGGGTCCCGCTCCCTTGGTGGGAATGAGCAGTTCTTC.

This clone was detected only once. The chain joins TRBV2 to TRBJ2-7; 10 bases align to TRBD1. V trimming: 5 bases; J trimming: 2 bases; junction bases outside the gene matches: 6. The germline V gene has CDR1 SNHLY and CDR2 FYNNEI. This CDR3 is built from 15 residues. The CDR3 sequence: CASSPDRGDTYEQYF. The CDR3 DNA sequence: TGTGCCAGCAGTCCGGACAGGGGGGACACCTACGAGCAGTACTTC.